This note documents a single T cell receptor (beta chain) sequence. Its specificity is not known. This CDR3 is built from 13 residues. Trimming pared 4 bases from V and 3 bases from J, leaving 10 bases between. The germline V gene has CDR1 SEHNR and CDR2 FQNEAQ (reference sequence). A second PCR, run for about 7 to 11 cycles, used a sample-barcoded 5' primer plus a J-beta primer mix. Through a template-switch adaptor with 12 random nucleotides, each cDNA molecule received a tag. TCRdb re-derived calls from the 5' RACE reads in MiXCR, one entry per CDR3 protein. Of fewer than 2 million distinct CDR3 sequences in the sample, about 39% were seen once. The donors, all healthy, were Caucasians living in Russia, aged roughly 6 to 100. This sample was included in a study of blood T cells in healthy people across ages. Overall study findings and caveats: Age advanced and TCR beta diversity per million T cells fell, roughly linearly.

This clonotype was sampled from a human donor in good health. Sequenced material: blood. The V gene is TRBV7-9, the J gene TRBJ2-7, with a possible D match to TRBD1 (6 bases). The CDR3 nucleotides read TGTGCCAGCAGCTCCCCAGGGGTCTACGAGCAGTACTTC. Translated: CASSSPGVYEQYF.